This T cell receptor beta chain is drawn from a study of T cell responses to AZD1222 COVID-19 vaccine (dated by TCRdb to the early 2020s). Concerning the study at large: TCR sequencing covered 233 trial participants: about 210 given two doses of AZD1222 and about 26 given two doses of MenACWY control vaccine. Trial participants were enrolled into age subgroups of 18-55, 56-69 and 70-plus years, which contained around 140, 26 and 57 TCR-sequenced participants, respectively.

Overall results and qualifications from the work: Spike-specific TCR breadth and depth rose significantly after two AZD1222 doses compared with day 0 and with MenACWY recipients. Epitopes outside the regions mutated in the B.1.351 and B.1.1.7 variants were reportedly recognized by nearly half of the unique spike-specific TCRs. Most participants were white British and females outnumbered males, and the authors suggested that clonal diversity may have been underestimated. The whole spike protein was spanned by vaccine-associated CD4 TCRs, and dominant responses were seen in regions 160-218 and 743-854. The 56-69-year group was small, and its depth increase did not reach significance, likely because of low power. Because no day 14 peak-response samples were available, repertoires were characterized only after the peak T cell response. Conclusions about previously exposed vaccinees are limited because only a handful of AZD1222 recipients were SARS-CoV-2 seropositive at baseline.

About this clone: The clone's antigen remains unknown. Base qualities are not recorded, but no much larger clone differs from it by a single base.

Sequences SGHNT (CDR1) and YENEEA (CDR2) are obtained from the germline V gene. V loses 0 bases, J loses 9 bases, and the germline ends lie 24 bases apart. The CDR3 covers 18 residues, taking in both the cysteine and the phenylalanine. Left in the record is the CDR3 DNA by itself, 54 bases read in frame from the first base. The CDR3 regions of human TCRbeta chains were analyzed by immunosequencing. The source study handled its data this way. TCRs in the repertoires were matched against a reference library of SARS-CoV-2-specific TCRs that had been generated with the MIRA antigen-specificity platform. Breadth was defined as the fraction of unique TCRs that were SARS-CoV-2-associated. Depth was defined as the fraction of total T cells that were SARS-CoV-2-associated. Using the MIRA data, each spike-specific TCR was mapped to the spike region that the TCR reacts to and placed in a CD4 or CD8 class. Log10-transformed breadth and depth values were compared by one-way ANOVA with Sidak's multiple comparisons tests. In its TCRdb copy, this immuneACCESS table keeps in-frame sequences only and misses some clones. Where compared with another copy, unresolved V genes explain less than half of these, and the others have no known cause. V and J calls plus clone size are reproduced from that table; the DNA served to infer D and trimming. The sample table shows 75,000 to 100,000 clones, and 92% are seen once. 3.1% of the sample is held by the ten biggest clonotypes.

Explained via the paper, the time point label denotes: about 28 days (+/-7) after the second vaccine dose. Because spike-specific TCR depth and breadth did not differ between the two schedules, AZD1222 recipients who got a second dose at roughly 4 weeks were pooled with those who got a second dose at roughly 12 weeks. Vaccinee samples came from UK trials COV001 and COV002, including a single-blind randomized controlled phase 2/3 trial of AZD1222 (ChAdOx1 nCoV-19) in healthy adults. Trial participant PBMC samples were collected at day 0 and day 28 after the second dose for TCRbeta chain sequencing.

The rearrangement joined TRBV11-3 to TRBJ2-1; no confident D gene assignment can be made. The clonotype was recovered from an adult who received the AZD1222 COVID-19 vaccine. This material consisted of peripheral blood, taken 28 days after the second AZD1222 dose. The CDR3 here reads CASSLDGPFGTHNSEQFF. The DNA sequence is as follows: TGTGCCAGCAGCTTAGATGGCCCCTTTGGAACCCACAATTCTGAGCAGTTCTTC.